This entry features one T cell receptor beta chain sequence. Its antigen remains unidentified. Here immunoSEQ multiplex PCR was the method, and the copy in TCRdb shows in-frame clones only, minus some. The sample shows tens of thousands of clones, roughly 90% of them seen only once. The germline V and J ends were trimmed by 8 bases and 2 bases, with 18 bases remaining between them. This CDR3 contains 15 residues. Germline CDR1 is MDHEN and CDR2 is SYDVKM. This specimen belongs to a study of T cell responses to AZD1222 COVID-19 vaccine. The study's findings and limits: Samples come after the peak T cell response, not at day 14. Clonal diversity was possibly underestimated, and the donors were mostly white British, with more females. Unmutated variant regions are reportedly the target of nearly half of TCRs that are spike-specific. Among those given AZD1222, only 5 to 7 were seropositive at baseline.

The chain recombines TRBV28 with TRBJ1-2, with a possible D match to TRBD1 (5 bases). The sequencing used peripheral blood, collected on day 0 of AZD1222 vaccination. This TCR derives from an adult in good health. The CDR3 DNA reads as TGTGCCAGCTGTCGGGGCCCGGCCAAGAACTATGGCTACACCTTC. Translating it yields CASCRGPAKNYGYTF.